Below, 12 T cell receptor beta chains from the same sample are listed, as sequenced in a study of human T cells and chemical hapten exposure. The time point: healthy volunteer bleed at 2 weeks. Sequencing started from total RNA isolated from unfractionated whole blood. TCRdb re-called the RACE reads through MiXCR, storing one row per CDR3 protein. The sample comprises 130,000 or so distinct CDR3 sequences, approximately 9% of which are singletons, and roughly 2% rests with the top ten. The source material was whole blood. The receptor source for this set is a male donor in good health. Some clones in this sample may be carry-over from other donors' samples.

In this sample, this clonotype turned up many times. The rearrangement links TRBV10-3 to TRBJ2-7; 15 nucleotides agree with TRBD2. The CDR3 contains 18 residues. V lost 0 bases, J lost 3 bases, and 6 bases stayed unmatched. CDR1 is ENHRY, CDR2 SYGVKD, per germline. CDR3 sequence: CAISESEGLAGGNYEQYF. The CDR3 nucleotides are TGTGCCATCAGTGAGTCGGAGGGACTAGCGGGAGGAAACTACGAGCAGTACTTC.

Details on this clonotype: Since the CDR3 does not end with the conserved phenylalanine or tryptophan, this likely comes from a read error. The chain is built from TRBV6-9 and TRBJ2-7, with TRBD2 matching over 14 bases. Germline CDR1 MNHGY, CDR2 SVAAGI. Trimming cost V 8 bases and J 7 bases; bases outside gene matches: 7. The CDR3 is 14 residues long. The DNA of the CDR3 is TGTGCCAGCCCTGGGACTAGCGGGAGTAAGGAGCAGTACTAC. It yields the protein CASPGTSGSKEQYY.

This clonotype was picked up a small number of times. The chain couples TRBV4-2 to TRBJ2-7, with 7 bases that match TRBD2. Germline lookup yields CDR1 LGHNA and CDR2 YNFKEQ. The length of the CDR3 is 13 residues. The junction had 6 bases not matched to a gene; V was cut back by 5 bases and J by 5 bases. The chain's CDR3 is CASSGDYTHEQYF. DNA of the CDR3: TGTGCCAGCAGCGGGGACTACACGCACGAGCAGTACTTC.

The chain uses TRBV12-3 or TRBV12-4 and TRBJ2-7, with TRBD2 matching over 12 bases. The length of the CDR3 is 14 residues. V was pared by 5 bases and J by 5 bases, with 4 bases of the junction left unmatched. The CDR3 coding sequence is TGTGCCAGCAGTCCCCTAGCGGGAGGGGACGAGCAGTACTTC. It codes for CASSPLAGGDEQYF.

The chain recombines TRBV10-3 with TRBJ1-5, with a tentative D call TRBD1 (6 bases). This CDR3 has 15 residues. Trimming removed 6 bases from V and 1 base from J, with 13 bases in between. The germline V gene has CDR1 ENHRY and CDR2 SYGVKD. The CDR3 sequence: CAISPNGGSNQPQHF. CDR3 sequence (DNA): TGTGCCATCAGCCCTAATGGGGGCAGCAATCAGCCCCAGCATTTT.

The V call is TRBV10-3, the J call TRBJ2-5; tentatively, D is TRBD2 (6 bases). Germline V CDR1 and CDR2: ENHRY, SYGVKD. Deletions cut 4 bases from V and 4 bases from J, with 10 bases between. The CDR3 runs 13 residues. The CDR3 sequence is CAISVMGGETQYF. The CDR3, as DNA: TGTGCCATCAGTGTAATGGGAGGAGAGACCCAGTACTTC.

This clonotype turned up a few times. The chain links TRBV9 to TRBJ2-7; TRBD1 matches 11 bases. V trimming: 4 bases; J trimming: 4 bases; junction bases outside the gene matches: 7. The CDR3 totals 15 residues. Germline V gene sequence: CDR1 SGDLS, CDR2 YYNGEE. The CDR3 loop reads CASSPHRDRGYEQYF. The CDR3 DNA sequence: TGTGCCAGCAGCCCTCACCGGGACAGGGGGTACGAGCAGTACTTC.

The rearrangement uses TRBV6-6 and TRBJ1-4; maybe TRBD1 (5 bases). The CDR3 has 15 amino acids. V dropped 2 bases and J dropped 3 bases, with 10 bases sitting between them. Germline V gene data show CDR1 as MNHNY and CDR2 as SVGAGI (reference sequence). Written as DNA, the CDR3 is TGTGCCAGCAGTTACAGGGGACGTCCTAATGAAAAACTGTTTTTT. Its protein is CASSYRGRPNEKLFF.

The chain links TRBV27 to TRBJ2-1; D remains unclear. Between the trimmed V and J ends, which lost 8 bases and 4 bases, there was a span of 12 bases. Per germline, CDR1 MNHEY and CDR2 SMNVEV (reference sequence). The CDR3 has 13 residues. The CDR3 protein is CASSLAAYNEQFF. CDR3 in DNA: TGTGCCAGCTCCCTGGCAGCGTACAATGAGCAGTTCTTC.

The chain links TRBV7-9 to TRBJ1-5, with TRBD1 identical over 7 bases. Germline V gene sequence: CDR1 SEHNR, CDR2 FQNEAQ (reference sequence). The CDR3 loop spans 16 amino acids. The ends lost 5 bases at V and 6 bases at J; junction bases unmatched: 13. The DNA of the CDR3 is TGTGCCAGCAGCCCTACACAACAGGGGATTGCTCAGCCCCAGCATTTT. It encodes CASSPTQQGIAQPQHF.

The rearrangement uses TRBV20-1 and TRBJ2-7; 13 bases agree with TRBD2. With V trimmed by 6 bases and J by 4 bases, 6 bases remained unmatched. CDR1 and CDR2 from the germline V gene are DFQATT and SNEGSKA (reference sequence). The CDR3 has 14 amino acids. The CDR3 nucleotides read TGCAGTGCGCGAACTAGCGGGAGGGAGTACGAGCAGTACTTC. The encoded protein is CSARTSGREYEQYF.

This chain connects TRBV28 to TRBJ1-2; the match to TRBD1 covers 9 bases. Germline CDR1 and CDR2: MDHEN and SYDVKM. J was trimmed by 4 bases and V by 5 bases; bases with no gene match: 8. This CDR3 contains 15 residues. The DNA for the CDR3 is TGTGCCAGCAGTCGATGGACAGGGGTCCTCTATGGCTACACCTTC. Its translation is CASSRWTGVLYGYTF.